This passage covers 22 T cell receptor beta chains from one sample sequenced in a study of CD8 T cells in Susac syndrome. When the RNA was reverse transcribed, random hexamers were used with an input of roughly 0.5 to 1 ug. One entry per CDR3 protein results from TCRdb running MiXCR on the immunoSEQ multiplex PCR reads. This table has some 96,000 distinct CDR3 sequences, about 96% appearing once. Sequencing was done on a sample of CD8+ T cells from PBMCs. The source is a human donor with Susac syndrome.

This chain connects TRBV29-1 to TRBJ2-7; D uncertain. Trimming cost V 3 bases and J 0 bases, with 9 bases left between them. Germline V gene lookup returns CDR1 SQVTM and CDR2 ANQGSEA. The CDR3 has 13 residues. DNA for the CDR3: TGCAGCGTTGAGACGGAATCCTCCTACGAGCAGTACTTC. Protein product: CSVETESSYEQYF.

As DNA, the CDR3 is TGTGCCAGCAGCGGGACTAGCGGGAGGGCCACAGATACGCAGTATTTT. Translated: CASSGTSGRATDTQYF. The chain carries TRBV12-3 or TRBV12-4 and TRBJ2-3; 16 bases fit TRBD2. V lost 6 bases, J lost 2 bases, and 2 bases stayed unmatched. CDR3 length equals 16 residues.

CDR3: CASSPFYTEAFF. CDR3 nucleotide sequence: TGTGCCAGCAGTCCCTTTTACACTGAAGCTTTCTTT. The V and J genes are TRBV28 and TRBJ1-1; D uncertain. Trimming shortened V by 5 bases and J by 3 bases, and 7 bases separated the two germline ends. CDR1 and CDR2 from the germline V gene are MDHEN and SYDVKM. The CDR3 runs to 12 residues.

The chain uses TRBV12-5 and TRBJ2-5; D is undetermined. The V end lost 6 bases, the J end lost 1 base, and 6 bases lay between the germline ends. The germline V gene has CDR1 LGHNT and CDR2 FRNRAP. The CDR3 contains 12 residues. In DNA form, the CDR3 reads TGTGCTAGTGGACAGCCCCAAGAGACCCAGTACTTC. It codes for CASGQPQETQYF.

The rearrangement joins TRBV3-1 to TRBJ2-1; tentative D call: TRBD1 (5 bases). Germline V lookup: CDR1 LGHDT, CDR2 YNNKEL (reference sequence). V gave up 0 bases and J gave up 4 bases, with 16 bases separating them. This CDR3 has 17 residues. CDR3 DNA: TGTGCCAGCAGCCAAGACAAACGCAGGGTGGGTTACAATGAGCAGTTCTTC. Its translation: CASSQDKRRVGYNEQFF.

J is TRBJ2-5 and V is TRBV25-1; unclear D gene. This CDR3 is built from 11 residues. V was cut by 11 bases and J by 4 bases, with 11 bases left in between. Germline loops: CDR1 MGHDK, CDR2 SYGVNS. CDR3 loop: CAAAAGETQYF. The CDR3 DNA sequence: TGTGCCGCAGCAGCTGGAGAGACCCAGTACTTC.

CDR3 loop: CASSEVTETGELFF. The DNA of the CDR3 is TGTGCCAGCAGTGAAGTGACTGAGACCGGGGAGCTGTTTTTT. The V and J genes are TRBV25-1 and TRBJ2-2, with D hard to call. The germline V and J ends were trimmed by 2 bases and 5 bases, with 9 bases remaining between them. The CDR3 loop spans 14 amino acids. CDR1 is MGHDK and CDR2 is SYGVNS in the germline V gene. Supplemented by reference TRBV25-1 and TRBJ2-2, the full variable domain reads EADIYQTPRYLVIGTGKKITLECSQTMGHDKMYWYQQDPGMELHLIHYSYGVNSTEKGDLSSESTVSRIRTEHFPLTLESARPSHTSQYLCASSEVTETGELFFGEGSRLTVL.

The J gene is TRBJ1-4, the V gene TRBV5-1, with 10 bases aligning to TRBD1. Germline-derived CDR1 and CDR2 are SGHRS and YFSETQ. This CDR3 is built from 14 residues. V was pared by 3 bases and J by 8 bases, with 4 bases of the junction left unmatched. The CDR3 sequence is CASSSTGGEEKLFF. In DNA form, the CDR3 reads TGCGCCAGCAGCTCGACAGGGGGCGAGGAAAAACTGTTTTTT.

CDR3 residues: CASSLETVYNEQFF. The CDR3 bases are TGCGCCAGCAGCTTGGAGACGGTCTACAATGAGCAGTTCTTC. J is TRBJ2-1 and V is TRBV5-1; D gene unclear. This CDR3 comprises 14 residues. From germline, CDR1 is SGHRS and CDR2 YFSETQ. With 0 bases removed from V and 3 bases from J, the gap between germline ends came to 7 bases.

This clonotype was observed once. The V gene is TRBV13, the J gene TRBJ2-1; a possible D gene is TRBD2 (5 bases). CDR3 length: 13 residues. Germline V gene data show CDR1 as PRHDT and CDR2 as FYEKMQ (reference sequence). The V gene lost 5 bases and the J gene lost 5 bases, with 10 bases spanning the gap. The CDR3 spells CASSPPGDNEQFF. CDR3 DNA sequence: TGTGCCAGCAGCCCCCCCGGGGACAATGAGCAGTTCTTC.

This chain uses TRBV21-1 with TRBJ2-7. TRBV21-1 is reported as a pseudogene. This CDR3 is built from 12 residues. The CDR3 DNA reads as TGTGCCAGCAGCATCAAGAGTGTTGAGCAGTACTTC. Translation gives CASSIKSVEQYF.

This chain links TRBV5-6 with TRBJ2-5; D may be TRBD1 or TRBD2 (6 bases each). The V gene lost 3 bases and the J gene lost 7 bases, with 10 bases spanning the gap. This CDR3 comprises 12 residues. The V gene's germline CDR1 is SGHDT and CDR2 YYEEEE. In DNA, the CDR3 is TGTGCCAGCAGCTCCGGGGGCGGGACCCAGTACTTC. It specifies CASSSGGGTQYF.

This chain links TRBV27 with TRBJ1-2; 10 bases are shared with TRBD1. Per germline, CDR1 MNHEY and CDR2 SMNVEV (reference sequence). V shed 0 bases and J 7 bases; nucleotides not matched to a gene: 5. This CDR3 contains 15 residues. The CDR3 is CASSLSGTGAGGYTF. The CDR3 nucleotides read TGTGCCAGCAGTTTATCCGGGACAGGGGCGGGTGGCTACACCTTC.

This rearrangement joins TRBV15 to TRBJ2-7, with D maybe TRBD1 (6 bases). Germline loops: CDR1 LNHNV, CDR2 YYDKDF (reference sequence). V lost 8 bases, J lost 1 base, and 12 bases lay in between. This CDR3 has 13 residues. DNA for the CDR3: TGTGCCACCCAACAACAGGGTTCCTACGAGCAGTACTTC. Amino acid sequence: CATQQQGSYEQYF.

The V call is TRBV20-1, the J call TRBJ1-2; a possible D gene is TRBD1 (6 bases). Trimming left V 1 base short and J 4 bases short, with 13 bases between. There are 14 residues in the CDR3. The germline V gene has CDR1 DFQATT and CDR2 SNEGSKA (reference sequence). The CDR3 protein is CSARAGVVSYGYTF. CDR3 bases: TGCAGTGCTAGAGCAGGGGTAGTTAGCTATGGCTACACCTTC.

V gene TRBV18 combines with J gene TRBJ2-3; 9 bases fit TRBD2. Germline CDR1 reads KGHSH; CDR2 reads LQKENI. The CDR3 has 15 residues. The V gene end was trimmed by 6 bases and the J gene end by 1 base; junction bases not matched to a gene: 5. The CDR3 nucleotides read TGTGCCAGCTCCCCCCAGCGGGGGGGCACAGATACGCAGTATTTT. Translating gives CASSPQRGGTDTQYF.

The rearrangement links TRBV9 to TRBJ1-2; D perhaps matches TRBD1 (6 bases). Germline CDR1 and CDR2: SGDLS and YYNGEE. Trimming left V 0 bases short and J 8 bases short, with 11 bases between. The CDR3 length is 13 residues. The CDR3 sequence: CASSVDRAGGYTF. Here the CDR3 DNA reads TGTGCCAGCAGCGTAGACAGGGCGGGAGGCTACACCTTC.

The V gene is TRBV20-1, the J gene TRBJ2-1; no clear D gene. Between the trimmed V and J ends, which lost 2 bases and 12 bases, there was a span of 8 bases. This CDR3 spans 10 amino acids. Germline values: CDR1 DFQATT, CDR2 SNEGSKA (reference sequence). CDR3 sequence (DNA): TGCAGTGCTAGATTGGGAAGGCAGTTCTTC. This gives the protein CSARLGRQFF.

The V and J genes are TRBV5-1 and TRBJ2-5; TRBD1 might be the D (6 bases). With 4 bases removed from V and 3 bases from J, the gap between germline ends came to 13 bases. The CDR3 is made up of 14 amino acids. Germline values: CDR1 SGHRS, CDR2 YFSETQ. Here the CDR3 DNA reads TGCGCCAGCAGCCTACGGACAGTCGAAGAGACCCAGTACTTC. Its protein product is CASSLRTVEETQYF.

The gene calls are TRBV20-1 and TRBJ1-2; tentative D call: TRBD1 (6 bases). The CDR3 is 12 residues long. V dropped 4 bases and J dropped 2 bases, with 8 bases sitting between them. Germline V gene sequence: CDR1 DFQATT, CDR2 SNEGSKA (reference sequence). The CDR3 spells CSANGQNYGYTF. CDR3 coding DNA: TGCAGTGCTAACGGACAGAACTATGGCTACACCTTC.

This chain uses TRBV7-9 with TRBJ2-7; 7 bases are a match to TRBD2. Germline V lookup: CDR1 SEHNR, CDR2 FQNEAQ (reference sequence). The CDR3 loop spans 16 amino acids. The J segment lost 0 bases and the V segment lost 5 bases, leaving 10 bases of the junction unmatched. Here the CDR3 reads CASSPSIQRGSYEQYF. The CDR3 DNA is TGTGCCAGCAGCCCTAGTATCCAGCGGGGCTCCTACGAGCAGTACTTC.

This clonotype has just one count. The gene calls are TRBV7-9 and TRBJ1-6, with TRBD1 identical over 7 bases. There are 16 residues in the CDR3. Per the germline V gene, CDR1 is SEHNR and CDR2 is FQNEAQ (reference sequence). Trimming at V came to 5 bases and at J to 9 bases, leaving 13 bases not matched to a gene. CDR3 amino acids: CASSPGNDRASSPLHF. The CDR3 nucleotides are TGTGCCAGCAGCCCCGGGAACGACAGGGCGAGTTCACCCCTCCACTTT.